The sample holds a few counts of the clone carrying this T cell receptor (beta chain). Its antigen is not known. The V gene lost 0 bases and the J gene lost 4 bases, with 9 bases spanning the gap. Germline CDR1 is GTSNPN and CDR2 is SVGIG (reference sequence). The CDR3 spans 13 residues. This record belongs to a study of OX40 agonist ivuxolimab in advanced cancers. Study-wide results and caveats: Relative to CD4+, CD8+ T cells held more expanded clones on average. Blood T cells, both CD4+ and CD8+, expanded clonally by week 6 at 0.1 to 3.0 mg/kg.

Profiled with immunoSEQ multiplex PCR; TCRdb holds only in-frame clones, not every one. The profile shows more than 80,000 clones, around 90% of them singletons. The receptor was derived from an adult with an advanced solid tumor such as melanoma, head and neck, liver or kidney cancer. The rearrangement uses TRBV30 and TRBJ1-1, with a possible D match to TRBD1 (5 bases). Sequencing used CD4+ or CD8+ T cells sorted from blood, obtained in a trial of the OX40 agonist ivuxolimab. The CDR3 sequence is CAWSVSGGTEAFF. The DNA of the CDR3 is TGTGCCTGGAGTGTATCTGGGGGCACTGAAGCTTTCTTT. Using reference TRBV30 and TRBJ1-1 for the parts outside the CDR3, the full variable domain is SQTIHQWPATLVQPVGSPLSLECTVEGTSNPNLYWYRQAAGRGLQLLFYSVGIGQISSEVPQNLSASRPQDRQFILSSKKLLLSDSGFYLCAWSVSGGTEAFFGQGTRLTVV.